This TCR beta chain emerged from a study of T cell responses to AZD1222 COVID-19 vaccine. Study findings and constraints: Females made up more of the donors, who were largely white British, and clonal diversity may have come out too low. Per reports, nearly half of all spike-specific TCRs target regions that are unmutated in variants. An increase in Spike-specific TCR breadth and depth was observed after two AZD1222 doses.

Regarding this clone: Its antigen remains unknown.

Profiled with immunoSEQ multiplex PCR; TCRdb holds only in-frame clones, not every one. The sample shows more than 140,000 clones, about 87% of them seen only once. Germline V gives CDR1 WNHNN, CDR2 SYGVQD (reference sequence). Between the trimmed V and J ends, which lost 5 bases and 11 bases, there was a span of 25 bases. This CDR3 has 16 amino acids. The source is an adult in good health. The gene calls are TRBV10-1 and TRBJ1-5; tentative D call: TRBD1 (6 bases). Source: peripheral blood, taken on day 0 of AZD1222 vaccination. Written as DNA, the CDR3 is TGCGCCAGCAGTCCGGGGTCAGGGGCCCGTCCGGGGGCCCAGCATTTT. This sequence encodes CASSPGSGARPGAQHF.